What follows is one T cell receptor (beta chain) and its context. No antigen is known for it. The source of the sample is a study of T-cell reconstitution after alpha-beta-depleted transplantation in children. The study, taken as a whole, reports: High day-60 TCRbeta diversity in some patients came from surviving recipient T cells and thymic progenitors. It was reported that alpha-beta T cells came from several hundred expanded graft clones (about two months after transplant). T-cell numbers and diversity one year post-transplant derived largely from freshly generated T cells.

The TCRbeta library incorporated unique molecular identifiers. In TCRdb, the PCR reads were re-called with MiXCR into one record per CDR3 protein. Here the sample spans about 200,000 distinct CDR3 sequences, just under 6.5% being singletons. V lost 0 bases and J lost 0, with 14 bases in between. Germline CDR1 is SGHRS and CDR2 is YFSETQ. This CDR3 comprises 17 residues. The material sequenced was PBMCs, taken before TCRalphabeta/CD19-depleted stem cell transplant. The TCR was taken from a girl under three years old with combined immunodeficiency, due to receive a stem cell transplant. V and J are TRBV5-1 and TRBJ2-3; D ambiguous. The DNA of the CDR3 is TGCGCCAGCAGCTTGGAGGGCAGGTGGATTAGCACAGATACGCAGTATTTT. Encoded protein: CASSLEGRWISTDTQYF.